Below, 22 T cell receptor beta chains from the same sample are listed, as sequenced in a study of vaccination effects on CD4 cells after COVID-19. The assay was immunoSEQ multiplex PCR, and TCRdb's table has in-frame clones only and misses some. This table has roughly 24,000 clones, 81% appearing once. Which antigens these TCRs recognize remains unknown. Within the ViraFEST assay, antigen-specific CD4+ T cells underwent expansion with viral peptide pools prior to sequencing. On roughly day 9 of culture, CD4+ T cells were separated out. Participants each got two BNT162b2 or mRNA-1273 vaccine doses. The sequencing here drew on CD4+ T cells from PBMCs cultured with SARS-CoV-2 spike peptides, taken after COVID-19 vaccination. The receptors originated from a human donor who received a COVID-19 vaccine. Some clones in this sample may be carry-over from other donors' samples.

The chain joins TRBV7-3 to TRBJ1-1, with 8 positions matching TRBD1. The CDR3 extends over 14 amino acids. V dropped 6 bases and J dropped 2; count of bases not matched to a gene: 5. The germline V gene encodes CDR1 SGHTA and CDR2 FQGTGA. CDR3 in DNA: TGTGCCAGCAGTAGACAGGGGCCTAACACTGAAGCTTTCTTT. Protein sequence: CASSRQGPNTEAFF. Combining the CDR3 with reference TRBV7-3 and TRBJ1-1 gives the whole variable domain GAGVSQTPSNKVTEKGKYVELRCDPISGHTALYWYRQSLGQGPEFLIYFQGTGAADDSGLPNDRFFAVRPEGSVSTLKIQRTERGDSAVYLCASSRQGPNTEAFFGQGTRLTVV.

This chain joins TRBV28 and TRBJ2-7; no clear D gene. The CDR3 runs 14 residues. V lost 5 bases to trimming and J lost 0 bases, with 11 bases between them. Germline V gene data show CDR1 as MDHEN and CDR2 as SYDVKM. CDR3 DNA: TGTGCCAGCAGTCCCACGGGTAGCTCCTACGAGCAGTACGTC. Its translation is CASSPTGSSYEQYV.

V gene TRBV14 combines with J gene TRBJ1-2; tentatively, D is TRBD1 (5 bases). Trimming took 1 base from V and 7 from J, leaving 16 bases between them. Germline CDR1 SGHDN, CDR2 FVKESK. This CDR3 comprises 15 residues. CDR3 nucleotide sequence: TGTGCCAGCAGCCAAGCCGGGACTGGGAATTTTGGCTACACCTTC. This codes for CASSQAGTGNFGYTF.

The CDR3, as DNA: TGTGCCAGCTCACCCACCTTCTCAGGGACAGAGACCCAGTACTTC. This translates into CASSPTFSGTETQYF. The chain links TRBV18 to TRBJ2-5; D may be TRBD1 or TRBD2 (5 bases each). V lost 3 bases to trimming and J lost 4 bases, with 15 bases between them. The CDR3 consists of 15 residues. CDR1 is KGHSH and CDR2 is LQKENI in the germline V gene.

The chain recombines TRBV5-1 with TRBJ2-3, with D perhaps being TRBD1 or TRBD2 (5 bases each). There are 16 residues in the CDR3. The germline CDR1 and CDR2 sequences are SGHRS and YFSETQ. V was cut by 1 base and J by 0 bases, with 12 bases left in between. The CDR3 DNA reads as TGCGCCAGCAGCTTGTCGGGACGAACTAGCACAGATACGCAGTATTTT. Its protein is CASSLSGRTSTDTQYF.

The chain combines TRBV24-1 with TRBJ1-5; possible D gene TRBD1, 5 bases. Germline V lookup: CDR1 KGHDR, CDR2 SFDVKD. The CDR3 contains 12 residues. Trimming cost V 7 bases and J 7 bases, with 10 bases left between them. The CDR3 DNA reads as TGTGCCACCAGCCAGGGTGGACAGCCCCAGCATTTT. Amino acid sequence: CATSQGGQPQHF.

The chain carries TRBV3-1 (or the pseudogene TRBV3-2) and TRBJ1-2; D gene ambiguous. Germline CDR1 LGHDT, CDR2 YNNKEL (reference sequence). The ends were cut back, 5 bases at V and 8 bases at J, with 15 bases in the middle. The CDR3 runs 13 residues. The CDR3 loop reads CASSVEGSRGYTF. As DNA, the CDR3 is TGTGCCAGCAGCGTGGAGGGTTCTCGAGGCTACACCTTC.

The chain has TRBV7-9 and TRBJ1-4, with D unresolved. Trimming removed 4 bases at V and 15 bases at J, with 21 bases between. The CDR3 runs 14 residues. Germline lookup yields CDR1 SEHNR and CDR2 FQNEAQ (reference sequence). The CDR3 sequence is CASSWESRSRYLFF. The DNA of the CDR3 is TGTGCCAGCAGCTGGGAAAGCAGGAGTCGGTATTTGTTTTTT.

The chain employs TRBV2 and TRBJ2-7, with 8 bases lining up with TRBD1. There are 15 residues in the CDR3. CDR1 and CDR2 from the germline V gene are SNHLY and FYNNEI. V dropped 2 bases and J dropped 3; count of bases not matched to a gene: 6. In DNA, the CDR3 is TGTGCCAGCAGTGAATTCGGACAGGGAATCTACGAGCAGTACTTC. It yields the protein CASSEFGQGIYEQYF.

This chain's CDR3 is CASSLYGRELFF. CDR3 bases: TGTGCCAGCAGTCTATACGGGCGGGAGCTGTTTTTT. J is TRBJ2-2 and V is TRBV2, with D uncertain. The CDR3 totals 12 residues. V dropped 5 bases and J dropped 9 bases, with 10 bases sitting between them. Germline CDR1 reads SNHLY; CDR2 reads FYNNEI.

This chain links TRBV29-1 with TRBJ1-2; unclear D gene. Looked up from germline, CDR1 is SQVTM and CDR2 is ANQGSEA. V dropped 1 base and J dropped 4 bases, with 10 bases sitting between them. The CDR3 has 13 amino acids. CDR3 DNA sequence: TGCAGCGTTGAAGGAGAACGGCTCTATGGCTACACCTTC. It translates to CSVEGERLYGYTF.

J is TRBJ1-4 and V is TRBV19; 9 bases match TRBD1. Germline CDR1 is LNHDA and CDR2 is SQIVND (reference sequence). V lost 7 bases, J lost 1 base, and 4 bases stayed unmatched. There are 15 residues in the CDR3. As DNA, the CDR3 is TGTGCCAGTACCACAGGGGGCGGAACTAATGAAAAACTGTTTTTT. It is translated as CASTTGGGTNEKLFF.

V is TRBV9 and J is TRBJ1-5; D unclear. Trimming removed 2 bases at V and 2 bases at J, with 5 bases between. Germline CDR1 is SGDLS and CDR2 is YYNGEE. The CDR3 sequence is 13 residues long. CDR3 loop: CASSVSGNQPQHF. In DNA, the CDR3 is TGTGCCAGCAGCGTGAGTGGCAATCAGCCCCAGCATTTT.

The J gene is TRBJ2-2, the V gene TRBV6-1; 8 bases agree with TRBD1. The germline V gene encodes CDR1 MNHNS and CDR2 SASEGT. The CDR3 spans 16 residues. V lost 2 bases and J lost 2; bases outside the gene matches: 4. The CDR3 coding sequence is TGTGCCAGCAGTGAAATGGGGACAGGTAACACCGGGGAGCTGTTTTTT. It specifies CASSEMGTGNTGELFF.

The V and J genes are TRBV3-1 (or the pseudogene TRBV3-2) and TRBJ1-1; possibly TRBD1 for D (5 bases). CDR1 and CDR2 (germline): LGHDT, YNNKEL (reference sequence). Trimming cost V 6 bases and J 3 bases, with 14 bases left between them. The CDR3 length is 14 residues. CDR3 sequence (DNA): TGTGCCAGCAGGAAGAATCAGGGACACACTGAAGCTTTCTTT. Protein sequence: CASRKNQGHTEAFF.

The rearrangement joins TRBV6-1 to TRBJ2-7; D ambiguous. V dropped 2 bases and J dropped 0 bases, with 8 bases sitting between them. The CDR3 covers 14 residues. Looked up from germline, CDR1 is MNHNS and CDR2 is SASEGT. The CDR3 region is CASSEWANSYEQYV. The CDR3 DNA is TGTGCCAGCAGTGAATGGGCGAACTCCTACGAGCAGTACGTC.

In its sample, this clone was seen once. The rearrangement joins TRBV18 to TRBJ2-7, with D possibly called TRBD1 or TRBD2 (5 bases each). Germline CDR1 KGHSH, CDR2 LQKENI. The CDR3 is made up of 15 amino acids. The V end was cut by 2 bases, the J end by 4 bases, with 15 bases between. The CDR3 spells CASSPGSGGLYEQYV. The CDR3 DNA reads TGTGCCAGCTCACCAGGTTCTGGGGGTTTGTACGAGCAGTACGTC.

This rearrangement joins TRBV5-1 to TRBJ1-3; 7 bases align to TRBD1. The CDR3 is made up of 18 amino acids. The V gene's germline CDR1 is SGHRS and CDR2 YFSETQ. V lost 4 bases, J lost 0 bases, and 13 bases stayed unmatched. The DNA of the CDR3 is TGCGCCAGCAGCCCACGGTTGGGCTCAGGGGGCTCTGGAAACACCATATATTTT. Amino acid sequence: CASSPRLGSGGSGNTIYF.

The chain uses TRBV10-2 and TRBJ2-7, with 9 bases matching TRBD1. This CDR3 spans 15 amino acids. Trimming at V came to 6 bases and at J to 2 bases, leaving 8 bases not matched to a gene. Germline V gives CDR1 WSHSY, CDR2 SAAADI. CDR3 nucleotides: TGCGCCAGCAGGCCCGGGACAGGGATAGCCTACGAGCAGTACGTC. Translating gives CASRPGTGIAYEQYV.

The V gene is TRBV10-1, the J gene TRBJ2-5; D is possibly TRBD2 (5 bases). This CDR3 has 15 amino acids. The V and J ends lost 2 bases and 2 bases respectively, with 12 bases between them. The germline CDR1 and CDR2 sequences are WNHNN and SYGVQD (reference sequence). The CDR3 loop reads CASSETRTGQETQYF. The CDR3 nucleotides read TGCGCCAGCAGTGAGACCAGGACGGGACAAGAGACCCAGTACTTC.

The V gene is TRBV19, the J gene TRBJ2-5; tentatively, D is TRBD2 (6 bases). Trimming took 8 bases from V and 2 from J, leaving 15 bases between them. The CDR3 is made up of 14 amino acids. Germline V gives CDR1 LNHDA, CDR2 SQIVND (reference sequence). CDR3 sequence: CASRPGDVQETQYF. The CDR3 DNA is TGTGCCAGTCGACCGGGGGACGTTCAAGAGACCCAGTACTTC. Full variable domain (rest looked up from reference TRBV19 and TRBJ2-5): DGGITQSPKYLFRKEGQNVTLSCEQNLNHDAMYWYRQDPGQGLRLIYYSQIVNDFQKGDIAEGYSVSREKKESFPLTVTSAQKNPTAFYLCASRPGDVQETQYFGPGTRLLVL.

The rearrangement joins TRBV10-2 to TRBJ2-3; possible D gene TRBD2, 5 bases. The CDR3 sequence is 12 residues long. Germline-derived CDR1 and CDR2 are WSHSY and SAAADI. V was shortened by 6 bases and J by 2 bases, with 6 bases between the two germline ends. Here the CDR3 DNA reads TGCGCCAGCAGGGGAGTCACAGATACGCAGTATTTT. Its protein product is CASRGVTDTQYF.